This TCR beta chain is drawn from a study of response to subunit inactivated influenza vaccine (dated by TCRdb to between 2018 and 2020). About the study as a whole: The study used deep quantitative T cell receptor repertoire profiling to track responses to a trivalent subunit inactivated influenza vaccine. What the study reported, not specific to this receptor: The authors suggested that each seasonal influenza vaccination may recruit only a limited number of new T cells.

The method was RT-PCR. Sequencer: Illumina HiSeq 2500. The public reads were reanalyzed by TCRdb: fastp trimming at Q25, MiXCR alignment, in-frame beta chains only. A single entry per CDR3 protein holds the most common genes and DNA from its merged rows. Present in this sample are approximately 530,000 distinct CDR3 sequences, 13% of which were seen just once. Of the sample, roughly 14% falls within the top ten clones. From its cysteine to its phenylalanine, the CDR3 spans 15 amino acids. Here the CDR3 DNA is all that survives: 45 bases in frame from base 1. V is cut by 6 bases and J by 5 bases, and the space between the germline ends is 14 bases. CDR1 is given as MNHNS and CDR2 as SASEGT, both from the germline V gene. The intended sense of this specimen's time point label: around 42 days after influenza vaccine administration. This clonotype appeared a few times. Its target antigen remains unknown. It has no much larger one-base neighbor in the sample; base qualities were not kept.

The material sequenced was PBMCs from blood, taken more than 35 days after vaccination. The source of this sequence is a man between 50 and 59 years old who received an inactivated influenza vaccine. Donor details come from another sample of the same person, matched by shared clones. The rearrangement joined TRBV6-1 to TRBJ1-6; the D region possibly corresponds to TRBD1 (6 bases align). The DNA sequence is as follows: TGTGCCAGCAGCCGATCCGACAGGAATAATTCACCCCTCCACTTT. This is translated as CASSRSDRNNSPLHF.